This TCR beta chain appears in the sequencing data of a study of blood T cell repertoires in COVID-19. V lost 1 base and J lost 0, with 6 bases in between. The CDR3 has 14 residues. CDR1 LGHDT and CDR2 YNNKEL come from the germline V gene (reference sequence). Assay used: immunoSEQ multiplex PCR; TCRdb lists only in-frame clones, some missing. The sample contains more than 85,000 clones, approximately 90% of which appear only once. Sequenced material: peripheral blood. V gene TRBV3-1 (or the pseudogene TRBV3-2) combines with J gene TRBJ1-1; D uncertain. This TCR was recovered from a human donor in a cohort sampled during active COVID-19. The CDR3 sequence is CASSQAEVNTEAFF. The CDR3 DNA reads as TGTGCCAGCAGCCAAGCAGAGGTGAACACTGAAGCTTTCTTT.